The rows below give T cell receptor beta chains drawn from one sample of a study of T cells in narcolepsy. Assay: immunoSEQ multiplex PCR; the TCRdb copy retains only in-frame clones and omits some. The sample records more than 30,000 clones, around 79% being singletons. The specimen sequenced was CD45RA- memory CD4+ T cells from PBMCs. The receptors stem from a human donor with narcolepsy. Both conserved end residues are trimmed from each CDR3. Size tells how often a clone was seen (once, few, many) or the class of an expanded clone, and some rows leave it out.

v_gene	j_gene	abundance	CDR3aa
TRBV18	TRBJ2-1	NA	ASSPPITEPSYNEQF
TRBV6-5	TRBJ1-1	NA	ASRRDSQKNTEAF
TRBV2	TRBJ2-3	NA	ASSAESWPFMTDTQY
TRBV19	TRBJ2-7	NA	ASSPGQGTEQY
TRBV11-3	TRBJ2-7	NA	ASSLAHYEQY
TRBV30	TRBJ1-1	once	AWSVRGSTEAF
TRBV12-5	TRBJ1-4	NA	ASGWTEKLF
TRBV5-5	TRBJ2-5	NA	ASSQMGVYQETQY
TRBV27	TRBJ2-1	NA	ASSLPPNEQF
TRBV27	TRBJ2-3	NA	ASSLDRPTDTQY
TRBV25-1	TRBJ2-3	NA	ASSERTSGSVADTQY
TRBV4-1	TRBJ2-7	NA	ASSQLTGTNYEQY
TRBV7-9	TRBJ2-3	NA	ASSPGNGRGTDTQY
TRBV5-4	TRBJ2-5	NA	ASSLWGQGSAQETQY
TRBV7-9	TRBJ1-2	few	ASSLEGGVRGYT
TRBV19	TRBJ2-1	NA	ASSISNEQF
TRBV5-1	TRBJ1-4	NA	ASSFDRFREKLF
TRBV27	TRBJ1-1	NA	ASSLSTGQANTEAF
TRBV11-2	TRBJ2-5	NA	ASSLQGFAGETQY
TRBV6-5	TRBJ1-2	NA	ASSSRGSAGYT
TRBV28	TRBJ1-1	NA	ASSPRGRDTEAF
TRBV6-5	TRBJ2-3	NA	ASFLAGPDTQY
TRBV7-9	TRBJ2-1	NA	ASSLGPAQF
TRBV7-2	TRBJ1-5	NA	ASSLWGTSNQPQH
TRBV7-9	TRBJ2-7	NA	ASSLSLKTYEQY
TRBV11-3	TRBJ2-4	NA	ASSFRQGGNIQY
TRBV9	TRBJ2-3	NA	ASSQTSSDTQY
TRBV9	TRBJ2-1	NA	ASSVDGGRGTEQF
TRBV11-2	TRBJ1-6	few	ASSFPGENSPLH
TRBV7-2	TRBJ2-7	NA	ASSLKRVSADQNYEQY
TRBV5-1	TRBJ2-7	few	ASSLTSGSLEQY
TRBV6-1	TRBJ2-3	NA	ASSRQGSTDTQY
TRBV2	TRBJ2-3	NA	ASSERLAAQRTDTQY
TRBV6-5	TRBJ2-7	few	ASSSGLAAYEQY
TRBV5-1	TRBJ1-1	NA	ASSGWRDRAMNTEAF
TRBV7-9	TRBJ2-7	NA	ASSPLQARDGEQY
TRBV2	TRBJ2-7	NA	ASSEGIRVSEQY
TRBV19	TRBJ1-1	NA	ASRLGTGYTEAF
TRBV30	TRBJ1-6	NA	AWKLVASPLH
TRBV6-1	TRBJ2-1	once	ASSAPSGRLYNEQF
TRBV6-5	TRBJ2-7	NA	ASSSGGLGSYEQY
TRBV6-5	TRBJ1-4	NA	ASSSPGRSNEKLF
TRBV5-6	TRBJ2-1	NA	ASSLANGNDEQF
TRBV7-3	TRBJ2-2	NA	ASSLVASSSTGELF
TRBV9	TRBJ2-2	NA	ASSTQGAGELF
TRBV6-5	TRBJ2-7	few	ASGTGAYEQY
TRBV5-8	TRBJ2-7	NA	ASSWTVLEQY
TRBV28	TRBJ2-1	NA	ASSNSPRALF
TRBV6-5	TRBJ1-2	NA	ASSYRGIGYGYT
TRBV4-2	TRBJ1-3	NA	ASSQGRVGNTIY
TRBV4-1	TRBJ2-5	NA	ASSQYERIVVGTQY
TRBV9	TRBJ2-6	NA	ASSRNPGRSSGANVLT
TRBV5-3	TRBJ2-7	NA	ARKEGRTYEQY
TRBV11-3	TRBJ2-7	once	ASSLASVSYEQY
TRBV6-1	TRBJ1-1	NA	ASRPLTYSEAF
TRBV7-6	NA	NA	ASSLGVGQGSSYEQY
TRBV7-3	TRBJ2-2	NA	ASSKDPGQANTGELF
TRBV7-8	TRBJ1-1	NA	ASSLVGHLNTEAF